This T cell receptor beta chain derives from a study of preoperative IRX-2 immunotherapy in early breast cancer. The CDR3 consists of 15 residues. Germline CDR1 is LNHDA and CDR2 is SQIVND (reference sequence). V dropped 4 bases and J dropped 5 bases, with 15 bases sitting between them. Repertoires were generated with immunoSEQ multiplex PCR, while TCRdb's copy carries only in-frame clones and drops some. There are around 11,000 clones in the sample; over 80% occur only once, and 5.5% to 6% lies in the top ten. Treatment here: preoperative locoregional IRX-2 cytokine immunotherapy. Preoperative locoregional IRX-2 cytokine immunotherapy was tested in the phase Ib source study.

The J gene is TRBJ2-1, the V gene TRBV19; a possible D gene is TRBD2 (6 bases). The input for sequencing was lymph node tissue, taken before IRX-2 immunotherapy. The sequence was collected from a human donor with breast cancer. The DNA of the CDR3 is TGTGCCAGTAGTAAGGGGCGGGATCGGAACAATGAGCAGTTCTTC. This gives the protein CASSKGRDRNNEQFF.